Described below is a single TCR beta chain sequence and its context. Under the authors' procedure: Amplification with reference gene primers provided the estimates of nucleated cell counts. Only in-frame clones appear in the TCRdb table, and some are missing; sequencing was by immunoSEQ multiplex PCR. Clone size and V and J calls were adopted from that table, with D and trimming inferred from the DNA. This table holds approximately 280,000 clones, 89% found once. The data derive from a study of blood T cell repertoires in COVID-19. Turning to the study itself: Samples representing acute and convalescent COVID-19 were sourced from the United States, Italy and Spain. Sources were T cells, B-cell-depleted T cells, or PBMCs; the material itself was cDNA or gDNA.

The CDR3 spans 17 residues. Germline values: CDR1 LGHNA, CDR2 YSLEER. V lost 0 bases, J lost 2 bases, and 13 bases lay in between. The chain carries TRBV4-3 and TRBJ2-2; TRBD2 might be the D (6 bases). Sequences were obtained from peripheral blood. The receptor was derived from a woman aged 55-69 years with acute or convalescent COVID-19. CDR3 loop: CASSQEQAGHNTGELFF. CDR3 in DNA: TGCGCCAGCAGCCAAGAACAAGCGGGCCATAACACCGGGGAGCTGTTTTTT.